The present T cell receptor (beta chain) was sequenced within a study of CD8+ T cells in alopecia areata (dated by TCRdb to 2016 to 2019). Concerning the study at large: The treated patients took part in an open-label pilot trial in which moderate-to-severe alopecia areata was treated with oral tofacitinib at 5 to 10 mg twice daily. Patients stayed on tofacitinib for 6 to 18 months and then had 6 months of follow-up off drug so that delayed response and recurrence could be assessed. For the treated patients, the SALT score, which quantifies what percentage of scalp surface area is affected, served as the measure of disease severity. The study used high-throughput TCRbeta sequencing to examine T cell clonal expansion in alopecia areata, in both the C3H/HeJ mouse model and human patients. Human TCRbeta sequencing covered scalp tissue and sorted CD4+ and CD8+ peripheral blood T cells from patchy and totalis/universalis alopecia areata patients and healthy controls. Biopsies were taken from tofacitinib-treated patients at baseline and at 4 and 24 weeks of treatment, and a later scalp biopsy was taken in several of the tofacitinib-treated patients. Scalp clonality was compared among normal scalp (n=4), patchy alopecia areata scalp (n=8), and alopecia totalis/universalis scalp (n=8). RNA was extracted with the PAXgene miRNA kit for fixed scalp, the miRNeasy kit for PBMCs, and the RNeasy kit for mouse skin. TCRbeta CDR3 regions were amplified by immunoSEQ multiplex PCR using 35 Vbeta forward and 13 Jbeta reverse primers. Study-wide conclusions, independent of this receptor: TCR sequences shared between patients were less clear than in mice, possibly partly because of HLA diversity in the patient population. Because the treated cohort was small and had only one nonresponder, larger studies are needed to examine links between baseline CD8+ expansion and response. Tofacitinib significantly lowered scalp clonality and the number of expanded CD8+ clones among the top 100 scalp clones. Resident alphabeta T cells in normal human skin are also sequenced, complicating scalp TCR repertoire analysis, unlike mouse skin dominated by gammadelta T cells. Compared with normal scalp, lesional scalp had higher clonality and more expanded CD8+ clones, particularly in alopecia totalis/universalis, a pattern that suggests antigenic drive. Many expanded lesional clones persisted in scalp and blood during tofacitinib treatment, which may partly explain relapse after stopping treatment.

The CDR3 has 14 amino acids, counting the end cysteine and phenylalanine. Only CDR3 DNA remains: 42 bases, in frame from the first base. The V and J ends are trimmed by 3 bases and 2 bases, leaving 12 bases between them. CDR1 GTSNPN and CDR2 SVGIG are derived from the germline V gene (reference sequence). With regard to this clone: Its antigen is still unknown. No base quality information exists; no much larger clone differs at one position.

The time point label, as the study defines it: roughly 24 weeks on oral tofacitinib. In the paper's terms, the treatment or condition label means: oral pan-JAK inhibitor, 5-10 mg twice daily. From alopecia areata patients, peripheral blood was collected along with lesional scalp punch biopsies. PBMCs were isolated by density centrifugation and stained for CD3, CD4 and CD8, after which CD4+ and CD8+ T cells were sorted on a FACSAria. The library was prepared using the immunoSEQ multiplex PCR assay. For TCR sequencing, RNA was extracted from every sample and reverse transcribed into cDNA to serve as template. First-strand cDNA was synthesized using SuperScript III with a 2:1 mix of oligo-dT and random hexamers. Amplification bias was assessed with a synthetic immune receptor repertoire, and residual bias was removed computationally. In the original analysis: Raw reads were preprocessed for error removal, and CDR3 was defined according to IMGT conventions as running from the conserved cysteine to phenylalanine. To get clonality, Shannon entropy was normalized by log2 of the number of productive unique TCRs and the result was subtracted from 1. Scalp TCRbeta sequences were cross-referenced with sorted blood CD4 and CD8 repertoires so that the CD4 or CD8 identity of scalp clones could be inferred. The immuneACCESS repertoire file appears here via TCRdb, limited to in-frame rearrangements. These files lack a portion of the clones; in checked studies, under half of the deficit traces to unresolved V genes, and the cause of the others is not known. D and trimming come from the DNA, and the V and J calls and clone size come from that table. Recorded for this sample are under 350,000 clones; 58% of them occurred a single time. The top ten clones comprise more than 1.5% of the sample.

Rearrangement joined TRBV30 to TRBJ2-3, with the D assignment possibly TRBD1 or TRBD2, given 5 matching bases for each. The specimen was CD4+ T cells sorted from blood, collected at week 24, from a patient treated with tofacitinib. The receptor was isolated from a human donor with alopecia areata. CDR3 region: CAWSLRGTTDTQYF. The sequence in DNA is TGTGCCTGGAGCTTGAGGGGAACCACAGATACGCAGTATTTT.